The 3 T cell receptor beta chains below all came from one sample that was sequenced in a study of metastatic and nonmetastatic thyroid tumors (dated by TCRdb to about 2020). None of the patients had been given any treatment before thyroid surgery. Libraries were made using PCR. Sequencing took place on an Illumina HiSeq 4000. TCRdb applied fastp at Q25 and MiXCR to the public reads, then kept only in-frame beta chains. The sample data list about 20,000 clones, and around 11% of these were observed just once. Roughly 7.6% of the sample comes from the top ten. Sequences were obtained from blood. These receptors came from a female donor with papillary thyroid cancer or a benign thyroid nodule (not recorded which). Some clones in this sample may be carry-over from other donors' samples.

This clone appeared many times. CDR3 region: CASRKGDRRQETQYF. The CDR3 nucleotides are TGTGCCAGCCGTAAGGGGGACAGGCGGCAAGAGACCCAGTACTTC. The gene calls are TRBV7-8 and TRBJ2-5, with TRBD1 matching 8 bases. Germline CDR1 is SGHVS and CDR2 is FQNEAQ. This CDR3 has 15 amino acids. V shed 8 bases, J shed 2 bases, and the junction held 10 bases outside the gene matches.

This rearrangement joins TRBV20-1 to TRBJ2-7; 9 bases fit TRBD2. In germline, CDR1 is DFQATT, CDR2 SNEGSKA (reference sequence). Trimming took 5 bases from V and 0 from J; bases not matched to a gene: 5. The CDR3 sequence is 14 residues long. The CDR3 sequence: CSAPISGSSYEQYF. The CDR3 DNA reads TGCAGTGCTCCAATTAGCGGGAGCTCCTACGAGCAGTACTTC.

This clone has a count of ten or more. The rearrangement links TRBV2 to TRBJ2-5; tentatively, D is TRBD2 (7 bases). Trimming removed 1 base at V and 7 bases at J, with 19 bases between. Germline-derived CDR1 and CDR2 are SNHLY and FYNNEI. This CDR3 is built from 16 residues. The CDR3 nucleotides are TGTGCCAGCAGTGAAGGTCGGGGGCATGGGGGGGGGACCCAGTACTTC. Amino acids: CASSEGRGHGGGTQYF.